The 14 T cell receptor beta chains below all came from one sample that was sequenced in a study of blood T cell repertoires in COVID-19. Clones were sequenced by immunoSEQ multiplex PCR, and TCRdb holds only the in-frame ones, with some missing. The sample lists about 340,000 clones; 90% to 95% were seen once. What was sequenced was peripheral blood. These receptors originate from a woman between 18 and 29 years old who had recovered from COVID-19.

This rearrangement joins TRBV15 to TRBJ1-5; a weak D match, TRBD1 (5 bases). CDR3 length: 17 residues. Trimming stripped 0 bases from V and 4 bases from J, with 16 bases between. Germline values: CDR1 LNHNV, CDR2 YYDKDF (reference sequence). The CDR3: CATSRDFQRGQNQPQHF. DNA of the CDR3: TGTGCCACCAGCAGAGATTTTCAAAGGGGTCAAAATCAGCCCCAGCATTTT.

The chain recombines TRBV3-1 (or the pseudogene TRBV3-2) with TRBJ2-5; 12 bases line up with TRBD2. Germline V gene sequence: CDR1 LGHDT, CDR2 YNNKEL (reference sequence). Losses at the gene ends were 2 bases for V and 5 bases for J; bases not matched to a gene: 6. CDR3 length equals 16 residues. The chain's CDR3 is CASSQRALAGGETQYF. DNA for the CDR3: TGTGCCAGCAGCCAAAGGGCTCTAGCGGGAGGGGAGACCCAGTACTTC.

V is TRBV5-6 and J is TRBJ1-5; D remains ambiguous. This CDR3 spans 15 amino acids. Germline lookup yields CDR1 SGHDT and CDR2 YYEEEE. Between the trimmed V and J ends, which lost 0 bases and 0 bases, there was a span of 7 bases. CDR3 residues: CASSLAGVSNQPQHF. As DNA, the CDR3 is TGTGCCAGCAGCTTGGCCGGGGTTAGCAATCAGCCCCAGCATTTT.

The genes are TRBV4-2 and TRBJ2-1; 10 bases match TRBD2. The CDR3 has 15 amino acids. After removal of 4 bases from V and 5 bases from J, the junction contained 5 bases not matched to a gene. Germline V CDR1 and CDR2: LGHNA, YNFKEQ. CDR3 region: CASSPGLARDNEQFF. CDR3 nucleotides: TGTGCCAGCAGCCCGGGACTAGCGAGGGACAATGAGCAGTTCTTC.

The V call is TRBV28, the J call TRBJ1-5; the D gene is possibly TRBD1 (5 bases). The CDR3 is made up of 16 amino acids. Germline lookup yields CDR1 MDHEN and CDR2 SYDVKM. V dropped 3 bases and J dropped 3 bases, with 15 bases sitting between them. DNA of the CDR3: TGTGCCAGCAGTTTTATGGGGGGACGAAACAATCAGCCCCAGCATTTT. It is translated as CASSFMGGRNNQPQHF. Supplemented by reference TRBV28 and TRBJ1-5, the full variable domain reads DVKVTQSSRYLVKRTGEKVFLECVQDMDHENMFWYRQDPGLGLRLIYFSYDVKMKEKGDIPEGYSVSREKKERFSLILESASTNQTSMYLCASSFMGGRNNQPQHFGDGTRLSIL.

Concerning this clone: Other DNA sequences in this sample translate to the same CDR3. J is TRBJ2-1 and V is TRBV15, with a weak D call TRBD1 (6 bases). CDR3 length: 16 amino acids. V was trimmed by 1 base and J by 0 bases, leaving 10 bases between them. Germline loops: CDR1 LNHNV, CDR2 YYDKDF (reference sequence). The CDR3 DNA follows: TGTGCCACCAGCAGAGTGAGGGGGAGCTCCTACAATGAGCAGTTCTTC. It specifies CATSRVRGSSYNEQFF.

The genes are TRBV30 and TRBJ1-3; D not certain. This CDR3 comprises 14 residues. The V end lost 0 bases, the J end lost 4 bases, and 10 bases lay between the germline ends. CDR1 is GTSNPN, CDR2 SVGIG, per germline (reference sequence). The CDR3 sequence: CAWSVIGGGNTIYF. CDR3 bases: TGTGCCTGGAGTGTCATCGGCGGGGGAAACACCATATATTTT.

This chain connects TRBV5-4 to TRBJ2-1; 8 bases agree with TRBD2. Trimming removed 7 bases from V and 3 bases from J; junction bases left unmatched: 9. The CDR3 is 15 amino acids. Germline V gene lookup returns CDR1 SGHNT and CDR2 YYREEE (reference sequence). This CDR3 is CASSRRLAGYNEQFF. CDR3 DNA: TGTGCCAGCTCCCGGCGGCTAGCGGGCTACAATGAGCAGTTCTTC.

The chain recombines TRBV19 with TRBJ1-4; possibly TRBD1 for D (6 bases). This CDR3 spans 15 amino acids. The V gene lost 7 bases and the J gene lost 3 bases, with 15 bases spanning the gap. CDR1 and CDR2 from the germline V gene are LNHDA and SQIVND (reference sequence). The CDR3 region has the DNA TGTGCCAGTATTCGGGTCTGGGGGCCTAATGAAAAACTGTTTTTT. Protein product: CASIRVWGPNEKLFF.

This sequence joins TRBV11-3 and TRBJ2-3; 9 nucleotides line up with TRBD2. The CDR3 sequence is 17 residues long. Germline lookup yields CDR1 SGHNT and CDR2 YENEEA. J was trimmed by 5 bases and V by 1 base; bases with no gene match: 10. The CDR3 spells CASSLARGGRAGDTQYF. CDR3 nucleotide sequence: TGTGCCAGCAGCTTAGCGCGCGGCGGGAGGGCCGGAGATACGCAGTATTTT. Full variable domain (outside the CDR3, taken from reference TRBV11-3 and TRBJ2-3): EAGVVQSPRYKIIEKKQPVAFWCNPISGHNTLYWYLQNLGQGPELLIRYENEEAVDDSQLPKDRFSAERLKGVDSTLKIQPAELGDSAVYLCASSLARGGRAGDTQYFGPGTRLTVL.

The rearrangement links TRBV27 to TRBJ2-5; 7 bases align to TRBD1. CDR1 is MNHEY, CDR2 SMNVEV, per germline (reference sequence). The CDR3 totals 13 residues. Trimming took 5 bases from V and 4 from J; bases not matched to a gene: 4. The CDR3 sequence: CASSLTGIETQYF. The CDR3 nucleotides are TGTGCCAGCAGTCTGACAGGGATAGAGACCCAGTACTTC.

The chain links TRBV11-3 to TRBJ2-3, with 8 nucleotides matching TRBD2. The CDR3 has 15 amino acids. Germline assignment: CDR1 SGHNT and CDR2 YENEEA. J gave up 5 bases and V 3 bases, and 7 bases lay outside the gene matches. The CDR3 reads CASSLYGRAGDTQYF. Here the CDR3 DNA reads TGTGCCAGCAGCTTGTACGGGAGGGCCGGAGATACGCAGTATTTT. Full variable domain (missing parts from reference TRBV11-3 and TRBJ2-3): EAGVVQSPRYKIIEKKQPVAFWCNPISGHNTLYWYLQNLGQGPELLIRYENEEAVDDSQLPKDRFSAERLKGVDSTLKIQPAELGDSAVYLCASSLYGRAGDTQYFGPGTRLTVL.

V gene TRBV4-1 combines with J gene TRBJ2-7; TRBD2 matches 12 bases. CDR1 is MGHRA, CDR2 YSYEKL, per germline. This CDR3 comprises 14 residues. The junction had 7 bases not matched to a gene; V was cut back by 7 bases and J by 6 bases. The CDR3 region has the DNA TGCGCCAGCATTCTAGCGGGAGGGTCTTTCGAGCAGTACGTC. Translation: CASILAGGSFEQYV.

The rearrangement joins TRBV3-1 (or the pseudogene TRBV3-2) to TRBJ2-1; 8 nucleotides agree with TRBD2. J gave up 7 bases and V 0 bases, and 11 bases lay outside the gene matches. The germline V gene encodes CDR1 LGHDT and CDR2 YNNKEL (reference sequence). The CDR3 spans 17 residues. CDR3 DNA sequence: TGTGCCAGCAGCCAAGACCTACCCGGGAGGGCGAGGAATGAGCAGTTCTTC. It specifies CASSQDLPGRARNEQFF.